This passage covers 16 T cell receptor beta chains from one sample sequenced in a study of blood T cell repertoires in COVID-19. Profiling relied on immunoSEQ multiplex PCR, and the TCRdb table lists in-frame clones only, not all of them. The data hold 300,000 to 450,000 clones, with about 85% observed a single time. Material: peripheral blood. These TCRs come from a woman younger than 30 with acute or convalescent COVID-19.

In this sample, this clone turned up once. The chain uses TRBV5-1 and TRBJ2-5; weak D call: TRBD2 (6 bases). The V and J ends lost 0 bases and 4 bases respectively, with 10 bases between them. Germline V gene sequence: CDR1 SGHRS, CDR2 YFSETQ. The CDR3 extends over 14 amino acids. The CDR3 spells CASSLEEGRETQYF. The DNA for the CDR3 is TGCGCCAGCAGCTTGGAGGAGGGACGAGAGACCCAGTACTTC.

V is TRBV7-3 and J is TRBJ2-1, with TRBD2 matching over 8 bases. This CDR3 comprises 14 residues. The germline V gene has CDR1 SGHTA and CDR2 FQGTGA. The trim removed 2 bases at V and 7 bases at J, leaving 4 bases unmatched. CDR3: CASSLHPSGNEQFF. The CDR3, as DNA: TGTGCCAGCAGCTTACATCCTAGCGGGAATGAGCAGTTCTTC. The variable domain in full, with the rest retrieved from reference TRBV7-3 and TRBJ2-1, is GAGVSQTPSNKVTEKGKYVELRCDPISGHTALYWYRQSLGQGPEFLIYFQGTGAADDSGLPNDRFFAVRPEGSVSTLKIQRTERGDSAVYLCASSLHPSGNEQFFGPGTRLTVL.

The chain links TRBV9 to TRBJ2-7; 8 positions agree with TRBD2. V shed 0 bases, J shed 4 bases, and the junction held 9 bases outside the gene matches. The CDR3 consists of 16 residues. Germline V gene lookup returns CDR1 SGDLS and CDR2 YYNGEE. CDR3: CASSVGGERESYEQYF. For the CDR3, the DNA is TGTGCCAGCAGCGTAGGGGGCGAGCGGGAGTCATACGAGCAGTACTTC. The full variable domain, rest sourced from reference TRBV9 and TRBJ2-7, is DSGVTQTPKHLITATGQRVTLRCSPRSGDLSVYWYQQSLDQGLQFLIQYYNGEERAKGNILERFSAQQFPDLHSELNLSSLELGDSALYFCASSVGGERESYEQYFGPGTRLTVT.

The V and J genes are TRBV4-1 and TRBJ1-3; unclear D gene. This CDR3 is built from 16 residues. CDR1 and CDR2 from the germline V gene are MGHRA and YSYEKL. V lost 3 bases to trimming and J lost 0 bases, with 12 bases between them. DNA of the CDR3: TGCGCCAGCAGCCACCCGACTCGAAGCTCTGGAAACACCATATATTTT. This gives the protein CASSHPTRSSGNTIYF.

V gene TRBV7-9 combines with J gene TRBJ2-7; D possibly corresponds to TRBD1 (5 bases). The V end lost 3 bases, the J end lost 7 bases, and 19 bases lay between the germline ends. Germline V CDR1 and CDR2: SEHNR, FQNEAQ (reference sequence). The CDR3 sequence is 15 residues long. As DNA, the CDR3 is TGTGCCAGCAGCTTCGACAGATCCGGGTCGTTAGAGCAGTACTTC. This sequence encodes CASSFDRSGSLEQYF.

The chain combines TRBV5-1 with TRBJ1-1, with a tentative D call TRBD1 (5 bases). The CDR3 runs to 13 residues. In germline, CDR1 is SGHRS, CDR2 YFSETQ. V was trimmed by 1 base and J by 3 bases, leaving 7 bases between them. Here the CDR3 reads CASSLLGHTEAFF. The DNA for the CDR3 is TGCGCCAGCAGCTTGTTGGGGCACACTGAAGCTTTCTTT.

This chain uses TRBV2 with TRBJ1-6; D gene ambiguous. The ends were cut back, 7 bases at V and 10 bases at J, with 14 bases in the middle. CDR1 SNHLY and CDR2 FYNNEI come from the germline V gene. The CDR3 consists of 13 residues. In DNA form, the CDR3 reads TGTGCCAGCAACCGGGAAGGGAACTCACCCCTCCACTTT. Translating it yields CASNREGNSPLHF.

J is TRBJ1-2 and V is TRBV9, with TRBD1 identical over 9 bases. V shed 3 bases, J shed 3 bases, and the junction held 9 bases outside the gene matches. Germline loops: CDR1 SGDLS, CDR2 YYNGEE. The CDR3 consists of 16 residues. CDR3 in amino acids: CASSERDRDGDYGYTF. In DNA, the CDR3 is TGTGCCAGCAGCGAACGGGACAGGGACGGGGACTATGGCTACACCTTC.

V is TRBV5-1 and J is TRBJ1-1; no reliable D call. Trimming shortened V by 0 bases and J by 0 bases, and 9 bases separated the two germline ends. Germline values: CDR1 SGHRS, CDR2 YFSETQ. This CDR3 comprises 15 residues. CDR3 in amino acids: CASSLEGGLNTEAFF. In DNA form, the CDR3 reads TGCGCCAGCAGCTTGGAGGGAGGGTTGAACACTGAAGCTTTCTTT.

The chain combines TRBV6-5 with TRBJ2-3, with D uncertain. V lost 4 bases, J lost 8 bases, and 16 bases lay in between. CDR3 size: 14 residues. Germline V CDR1 and CDR2: MNHEY, SVGAGI. The CDR3 reads CASSFLSPVPTQYF. CDR3 DNA sequence: TGTGCCAGCAGTTTTCTATCCCCGGTTCCTACGCAGTATTTT.

This clone was seen a handful of times. The V gene is TRBV24-1, the J gene TRBJ2-1; 14 bases align to TRBD2. Germline loops: CDR1 KGHDR, CDR2 SFDVKD. With 4 bases clipped from V and 10 bases from J, the junction kept 8 bases outside the gene matches. The CDR3 loop spans 16 amino acids. CDR3 DNA sequence: TGTGCCACCAGTGAACGGGGACTAGCGGGAGATCAAGAGCAGTTCTTC. Amino acid sequence: CATSERGLAGDQEQFF.

In its sample, this clone was seen a few times. The chain uses TRBV10-3 and TRBJ2-2; 7 bases fit TRBD2. Germline loops: CDR1 ENHRY, CDR2 SYGVKD. Unmatched junction bases numbered 11, after V lost 7 bases and J lost 6 bases. The CDR3 spans 15 residues. The CDR3 spells CAINSGTTGSGELFF. In DNA form, the CDR3 reads TGTGCCATCAACTCCGGGACTACCGGCTCCGGGGAGCTGTTTTTT.

The chain joins TRBV19 to TRBJ1-4, with TRBD1 as a possible D gene (6 bases). Trimming shortened V by 5 bases and J by 8 bases, and 18 bases separated the two germline ends. From germline, CDR1 is LNHDA and CDR2 SQIVND (reference sequence). This CDR3 region has 15 residues. The CDR3, as DNA: TGTGCCAGTAGTCTCCCTTCAGGGGAAGGCGAAAAACTGTTTTTT. Its translation: CASSLPSGEGEKLFF.

The V call is TRBV28, the J call TRBJ2-5, with a tentative D call TRBD2 (6 bases). The CDR3 runs to 15 residues. V lost 3 bases and J 4 bases, leaving 15 bases between the germline ends. Germline CDR1 reads MDHEN; CDR2 reads SYDVKM. The CDR3: CASSFQGGKGETQYF. The CDR3 DNA is TGTGCCAGCAGTTTTCAAGGCGGGAAGGGAGAGACCCAGTACTTC. The complete variable domain, with remaining parts taken from reference TRBV28 and TRBJ2-5, reads DVKVTQSSRYLVKRTGEKVFLECVQDMDHENMFWYRQDPGLGLRLIYFSYDVKMKEKGDIPEGYSVSREKKERFSLILESASTNQTSMYLCASSFQGGKGETQYFGPGTRLLVL.

The CDR3 is CASSIVIRNNEQFF. The DNA of the CDR3 is TGTGCCAGTAGTATAGTAATTCGTAACAATGAGCAGTTCTTC. The chain recombines TRBV19 with TRBJ2-1, with D hard to call. Germline CDR1 LNHDA, CDR2 SQIVND (reference sequence). V lost 1 base and J 5 bases, leaving 9 bases between the germline ends. The CDR3 sequence is 14 residues long.

V usage is TRBV9 and J usage is TRBJ1-4; no clear D gene. The CDR3 is 16 residues long. The ends were cut back, 4 bases at V and 5 bases at J, with 18 bases in the middle. Germline assignment: CDR1 SGDLS and CDR2 YYNGEE. The CDR3 loop reads CASSPQRSGINEKLFF. In DNA, the CDR3 is TGTGCCAGCAGCCCCCAGAGAAGCGGTATAAATGAAAAACTGTTTTTT. Drawing the rest from reference TRBV9 and TRBJ1-4, the complete variable domain is DSGVTQTPKHLITATGQRVTLRCSPRSGDLSVYWYQQSLDQGLQFLIQYYNGEERAKGNILERFSAQQFPDLHSELNLSSLELGDSALYFCASSPQRSGINEKLFFGSGTQLSVL.